This T cell receptor beta chain derives from a study of blood T cell repertoires in COVID-19. Assignment of participants to cohorts was predicated upon participant-reported clinical history. Cohort 3 recovery required two negative PCRs, clearance, or symptom resolution. The CDR3 covers 15 residues. Trimming cost V 0 bases and J 1 base; bases outside gene matches: 3. CDR1 SGHTS and CDR2 YDEGEE come from the germline V gene. Per the authors' pipeline: Amplifying reference gene primers gave estimates of nucleated cell counts. Libraries were prepared by immunoSEQ multiplex PCR; TCRdb keeps only in-frame clonotypes and omits some of them. V, J and clone size are taken as reported in that table, and D and trimming were inferred from the DNA itself. The data contain a few hundred thousand clones, 70% to 90% of them seen just once; the ten biggest clones take up 3.5% to 4.5%.

This chain connects TRBV5-8 to TRBJ1-1; 7 bases fit TRBD1. The specimen was PBMCs or T cells enriched from blood (not recorded which). The sequence derives from a woman in her twenties or thirties who had recovered from COVID-19. The CDR3, as DNA: TGTGCCAGCAGCTTGGAAGACAGGGAGAACACTGAAGCTTTCTTT. Amino acid sequence: CASSLEDRENTEAFF.